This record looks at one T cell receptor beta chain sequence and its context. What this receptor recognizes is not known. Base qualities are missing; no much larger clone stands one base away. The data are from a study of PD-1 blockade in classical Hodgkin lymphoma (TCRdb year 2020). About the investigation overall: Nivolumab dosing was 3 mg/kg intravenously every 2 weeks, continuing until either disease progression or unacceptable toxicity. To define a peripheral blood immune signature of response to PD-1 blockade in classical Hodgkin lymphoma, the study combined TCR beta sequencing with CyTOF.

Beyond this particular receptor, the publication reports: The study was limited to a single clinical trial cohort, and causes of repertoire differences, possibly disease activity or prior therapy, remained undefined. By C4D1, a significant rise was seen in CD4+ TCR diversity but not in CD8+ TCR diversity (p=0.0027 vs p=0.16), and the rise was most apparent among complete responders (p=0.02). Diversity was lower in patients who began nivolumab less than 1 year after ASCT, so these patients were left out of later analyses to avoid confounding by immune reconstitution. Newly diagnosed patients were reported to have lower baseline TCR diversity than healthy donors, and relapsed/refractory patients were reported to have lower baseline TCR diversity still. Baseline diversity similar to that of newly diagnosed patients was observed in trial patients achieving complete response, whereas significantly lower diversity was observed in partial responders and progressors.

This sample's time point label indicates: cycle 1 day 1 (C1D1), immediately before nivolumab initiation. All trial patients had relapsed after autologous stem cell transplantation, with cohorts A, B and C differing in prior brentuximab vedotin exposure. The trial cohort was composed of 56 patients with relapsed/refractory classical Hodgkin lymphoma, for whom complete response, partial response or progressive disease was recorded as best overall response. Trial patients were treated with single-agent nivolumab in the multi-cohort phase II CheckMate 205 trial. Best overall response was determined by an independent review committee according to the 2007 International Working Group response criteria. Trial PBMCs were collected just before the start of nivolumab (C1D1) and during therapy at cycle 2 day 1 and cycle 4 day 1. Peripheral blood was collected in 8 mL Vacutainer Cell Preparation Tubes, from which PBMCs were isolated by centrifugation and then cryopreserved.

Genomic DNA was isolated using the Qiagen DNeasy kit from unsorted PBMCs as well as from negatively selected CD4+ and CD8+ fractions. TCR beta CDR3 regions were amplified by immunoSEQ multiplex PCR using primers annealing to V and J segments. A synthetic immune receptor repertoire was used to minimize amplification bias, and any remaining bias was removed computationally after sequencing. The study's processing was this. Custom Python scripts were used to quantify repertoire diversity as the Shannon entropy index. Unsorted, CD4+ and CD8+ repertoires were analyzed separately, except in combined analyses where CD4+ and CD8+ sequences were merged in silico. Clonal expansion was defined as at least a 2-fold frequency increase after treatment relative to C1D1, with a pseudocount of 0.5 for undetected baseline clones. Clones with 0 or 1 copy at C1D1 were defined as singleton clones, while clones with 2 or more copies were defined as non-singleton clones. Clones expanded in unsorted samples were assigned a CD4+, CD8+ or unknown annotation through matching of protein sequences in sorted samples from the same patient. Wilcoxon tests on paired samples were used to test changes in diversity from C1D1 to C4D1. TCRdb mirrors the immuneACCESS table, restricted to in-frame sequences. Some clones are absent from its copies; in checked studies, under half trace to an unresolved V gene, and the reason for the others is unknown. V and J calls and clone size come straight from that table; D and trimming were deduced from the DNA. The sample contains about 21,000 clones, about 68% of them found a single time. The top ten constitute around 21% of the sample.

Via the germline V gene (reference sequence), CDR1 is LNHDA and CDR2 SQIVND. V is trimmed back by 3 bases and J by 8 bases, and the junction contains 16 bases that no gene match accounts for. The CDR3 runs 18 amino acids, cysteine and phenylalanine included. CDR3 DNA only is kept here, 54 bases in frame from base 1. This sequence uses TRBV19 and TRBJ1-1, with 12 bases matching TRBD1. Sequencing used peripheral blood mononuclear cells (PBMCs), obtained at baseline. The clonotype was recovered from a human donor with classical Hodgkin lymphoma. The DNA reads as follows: TGTGCCAGTAGTATTACCGGGACAGGGGGCTTGCCGACCTCCGAAGCTTTCTTT. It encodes CASSITGTGGLPTSEAFF.